This TCR beta chain was recorded in a study of ipilimumab plus nivolumab after autologous stem cell transplantation (dated by TCRdb to 2020 to 2023). Some background on the complete study: The median number of doses received by trial patients was 5 for ipilimumab and under 10 for nivolumab. High-risk transplant-naive patients and patients relapsing within 3 years of a first autologous transplant were included in the myeloma cohort. The intent-to-treat population of the trial was made up of 35 to 40 patients. Patients undergoing autologous transplant for high-risk diffuse large B cell lymphoma, mature T cell lymphoma, or multiple myeloma were enrolled in the trial.

Library prep was done by the immunoSEQ multiplex PCR assay. TCRdb provides this immuneACCESS table in a form limited to in-frame rearrangements. Some clones are lacking; in checked studies, under half of them reflect an unresolved V gene, and why the rest are absent is not known. The sample yields roughly 43,000 clones; over 75% were counted once. The leading ten clones occupy roughly 1% of the sample. The research as a whole found: The authors stated that profiles of the T cell receptor repertoire, regulatory T cell phenotype and gut microbiota provided a biologic rationale for studying this approach further. The authors concluded that combined checkpoint inhibition appeared tolerable when used as consolidation after transplant.

Concerning this clone: The antigen it recognizes is unknown. Per-base quality was not reported, and no clone a single base away is much larger than it.

Starting 14 to 28 days after the autologous transplant, patients began checkpoint therapy, which included ipilimumab at 1 mg/kg intravenously on day 1 of selected weeks. Patients received nivolumab at 3 mg/kg intravenously on day 1 of weeks 1, 4, 7, 10, and every two weeks through week 26. The study was a Phase Ib clinical trial testing combined checkpoint inhibition with ipilimumab and nivolumab as consolidation after autologous stem cell transplantation. V was cut back by 5 bases and J by 11 bases, leaving a gap of 10 bases between them. The CDR3 runs 10 amino acids, cysteine and phenylalanine included. Of all the DNA, just the CDR3 is kept, 30 bases in frame from base 1. From the germline V gene (reference sequence), CDR1 is DFQATT and CDR2 is SNEGSKA.

Recombination linked TRBV20-1 to TRBJ1-5; no D segment can be confidently identified. The TCR originated in a male donor with multiple myeloma. The specimen comprised PBMCs, sampled in a trial of ipilimumab plus nivolumab as post-transplant consolidation. The CDR3 reads CSAGEFAQHF. The nucleotide sequence is TGCAGTGCTGGTGAATTTGCCCAGCATTTT.